The TCR beta chain described here comes from a study of cytomegalovirus exposure and HLA in healthy donors. The germline V gene has CDR1 LGHNA and CDR2 YSLEER. This CDR3 is 18 amino acids long. The V gene end was trimmed by 0 bases and the J gene end by 6 bases; junction bases not matched to a gene: 9. A multiplex PCR was run with 60 Vbeta primers and 13 Jbeta primers. TCRdb's copy holds only in-frame clones and misses some; the assay was immunoSEQ multiplex PCR. The sample totals 90,000 to 120,000 clones; its top ten clones hold around 0.59%. The sequenced sample was PBMCs. The chain employs TRBV4-3 and TRBJ2-1; TRBD2 aligns across 12 bases. The receptor was isolated from a man aged 50 to 59 in good health and CMV-seronegative. The CDR3 bases are TGCGCCAGCAGCCAAGAACCGACTAGCGGGAGATCGGGCAATGAGCAGTTCTTC. Protein sequence: CASSQEPTSGRSGNEQFF.